The TCR beta chain described here comes from a study of T-cell reconstitution after alpha-beta-depleted transplantation in children. Points from the study as a whole: One year post-transplant, T-cell counts and diversity were largely derived from T cells produced anew. The origin of high day-60 TCRbeta diversity in some patients lay in surviving recipient T cells and thymic progenitors. Several hundred graft clones that had expanded were reportedly the source of alpha-beta T cells about two months after transplant.

This clonotype showed up many times. Its specificity is not known. The CDR3 extends over 16 amino acids. Trimming took 3 bases from V and 4 from J; bases not matched to a gene: 10. Germline CDR1 reads DFQATT; CDR2 reads SNEGSKA (reference sequence). During its preparation, the TCRbeta library received unique molecular identifiers. From the PCR reads, TCRdb called clonotypes with MiXCR, one entry per CDR3 protein. The sample lists 600,000 to 700,000 distinct CDR3 sequences, 13% occurring once. The chain recombines TRBV20-1 with TRBJ2-1, with 9 bases matching TRBD2. The sequencing here drew on PBMCs, taken before TCRalphabeta/CD19-depleted stem cell transplant. This sequence originates from a girl aged 2-10 years with congenital amegakaryocytic thrombocytopenia, due to receive a stem cell transplant. The CDR3 coding sequence is TGCAGTGCTAGTAGGGTTCTAGCGGGGTTATACAATGAGCAGTTCTTC. Its protein is CSASRVLAGLYNEQFF.